This entry concerns a single T cell receptor (beta chain). The antigen it binds to is not known. The sample holds no much larger clone one base away, and base qualities are not on file. To sequence the TCRbeta CDR3 region, genomic DNA was isolated from the sorted cells. TCRbeta CDR3 regions were sequenced using the immunoSEQ Assay. TCRdb retrieved this table from immuneACCESS and kept in-frame rearrangements only. Not all clones are present; in checked studies, unresolved V genes account for under half, and no reason is known for the remainder. This sample lists 80,000 or so clones; 89% were detected once. The top ten clones comprise about 2.3% of the sample. The trial excluded patients who had a history of autoimmune disease or who were on systemic immunosuppression. In every dose cohort, peripheral blood was drawn for TCR sequencing at baseline, cycle 4 day 1, and cycle 7 day 1. The samples were drawn from a first-in-human, open-label, multicenter phase I dose-escalation trial of ivuxolimab. Adults with locally advanced or metastatic head and neck squamous cell, hepatocellular, melanoma or renal cell carcinoma were enrolled in the trial. Before TCR sequencing, CD4+ and CD8+ T cells were separately sorted from peripheral blood.

The junction shows trimming of 3 bases on V and 0 bases on J, plus 13 bases between the germline ends. Counted from cysteine to phenylalanine, this CDR3 has 16 amino acids. The retained sequence is limited to the CDR3, 48 bases, with the frame set at the first base. CDR1 and CDR2 are read off the germline V gene (reference sequence) as SGHNT and YYREEE. The data stem from a study of OX40 agonist ivuxolimab in advanced cancers. With respect to the entire study: Ivuxolimab, which targeted the costimulatory receptor OX40 (CD134), was an agonistic, fully human IgG2 monoclonal antibody. The paper describes the monotherapy dose-escalation part (N of about 50 patients) of the phase I trial of ivuxolimab. The purpose of peripheral TCRbeta sequencing was to test whether ivuxolimab changed TCR sequence diversity and led to clonal T-cell expansion. Intravenous ivuxolimab was administered to patients every 2 weeks at six dose levels: 0.01, 0.1, 0.3, 1.5, 3 and 10 mg/kg. Three dose-escalation patients achieved partial responses, one with hepatocellular carcinoma and two with cutaneous melanoma. Prior anti-PD-1, anti-PD-L1 or anti-CTLA-4 therapy was permitted, and checkpoint inhibitors had been received by less than 45% of dose-escalation patients. A male proportion of around 83% and a mean age of about 60 years, ranging from roughly 23 to 79, were recorded for the dose-escalation cohort. Of the roughly 52 patients in dose escalation, approximately 20 had hepatocellular carcinoma, approximately 15 had melanoma, 9 had renal cell carcinoma and 9 had head and neck cancer.

General findings and caveats noted by the study authors: At doses from 0.1 to 3.0 mg/kg, clonal expansion was seen in both CD4+ and CD8+ blood T cells between baseline and week 6. The antigen specificity of the peripheral T cells that underwent clonal expansion was not determined. After ivuxolimab, expanded clones were on average more numerous among CD8+ T cells than among CD4+ T cells. Low levels of normalized T-cell clonal expansion were also shown by some nonresponding patients. In partial responders in the 0.1-3.0 mg/kg groups, normalized peripheral clonal expansion was found to be among the lowest, especially among CD8+ T cells.

The V and J genes are TRBV5-4 and TRBJ1-3, with no reliable assignment of the D segment. The sequence was obtained from an adult with an advanced solid tumor such as melanoma, head and neck, liver or kidney cancer. The source was CD4+ or CD8+ T cells sorted from blood, collected in a trial of the OX40 agonist ivuxolimab. The CDR3 in this case is CASSSSQLSSGNTIYF. The DNA is as follows: TGTGCCAGCAGCTCTTCACAGCTGAGCTCTGGAAACACCATATATTTT.